The 6 T cell receptor beta chains reported below all come from one sample, sequenced in a study of T-cell memory formation after mild COVID-19. TCRdb re-called the 5' RACE reads with MiXCR, one entry per CDR3 protein. The data show 450,000 to 700,000 distinct CDR3 sequences, about a sixth seen once. The sequencing input was PBMCs or a T cell subset sorted from them (not recorded which). These receptors originate from an adult woman who had mild COVID-19 (a few samples of this study predate the infection). Cell type and time point are not known.

This clonotype has more than one count but fewer than ten. CDR3 sequence (DNA): TGTGCCACCAGCCCATACCGGGACAGAGGCTACGAGCAGTACTTC. Protein: CATSPYRDRGYEQYF. The chain links TRBV15 to TRBJ2-7, with 7 bases identical to TRBD1. This CDR3 has 15 amino acids. CDR1 is LNHNV, CDR2 YYDKDF, per germline (reference sequence). Trimming at V came to 5 bases and at J to 3 bases, leaving 10 bases not matched to a gene.

The chain recombines TRBV6-5 with TRBJ2-1; D remains ambiguous. CDR1 and CDR2 (germline): MNHEY, SVGAGI. The CDR3 spans 14 residues. Trimming took 2 bases from V and 5 from J, leaving 10 bases between them. The CDR3, as DNA: TGTGCCAGCAGTTACAGGGTGAACGACAATGAGCAGTTCTTC. It codes for CASSYRVNDNEQFF.

The sample holds a few counts of this clonotype. The chain joins TRBV2 to TRBJ1-2, with TRBD1 as a possible D gene (5 bases). V lost 8 bases and J 7 bases, leaving 17 bases between the germline ends. Per the germline V gene, CDR1 is SNHLY and CDR2 is FYNNEI. The CDR3 covers 13 residues. This chain's CDR3 is CASRRTAGGGYTF. The CDR3 bases are TGTGCCAGCCGTAGGACCGCCGGGGGTGGCTACACCTTC.

This clonotype was detected a few times. This chain joins TRBV4-2 and TRBJ2-4; D uncertain. The CDR3 extends over 15 amino acids. In germline, CDR1 is LGHNA, CDR2 YNFKEQ. Deletions cut 0 bases from V and 6 bases from J, with 12 bases between. The CDR3 here is CASSQDSGYGNIQYF. DNA for the CDR3: TGTGCCAGCAGCCAAGATTCAGGATATGGAAACATTCAGTACTTC.

This chain uses TRBV29-1 with TRBJ1-1; D call uncertain. The germline V and J ends were trimmed by 4 bases and 1 base, with 13 bases remaining between them. CDR3 length equals 14 residues. Per the germline V gene, CDR1 is SQVTM and CDR2 is ANQGSEA. The CDR3 spells CSVVGRTSNTEAFF. DNA of the CDR3: TGCAGCGTTGTCGGCCGGACCTCGAACACTGAAGCTTTCTTT.

This clonotype has just a few counts. The CDR3 is CASSRSGASSYNEQFF. In nucleotides, the CDR3 is TGTGCCAGCTCACGGTCAGGGGCTAGCTCCTACAATGAGCAGTTCTTC. The rearrangement uses TRBV18 and TRBJ2-1, with a possible D match to TRBD1 (6 bases). CDR3 length equals 16 residues. V was clipped by 4 bases and J by 0 bases, with 13 bases between them. Germline CDR1 KGHSH, CDR2 LQKENI.